Listed here is a single T cell receptor (beta chain). TCRdb's copy holds only in-frame clones and misses some; the assay was immunoSEQ multiplex PCR. The data hold about 59,000 clones, with approximately 93% observed a single time. The data were obtained in a study of T cell changes during pregnancy in multiple sclerosis. The CDR3 runs to 15 residues. Germline V lookup: CDR1 SGDLS, CDR2 YYNGEE. V shed 0 bases and J shed 0 bases, with 10 bases lying between them. Sample: CD8+ T cells from peripheral blood mononuclear cells, taken in the third trimester of pregnancy. The sequence was collected from a female donor with multiple sclerosis, enrolled in a pregnancy study. The chain has TRBV9 and TRBJ2-7, with a weak D call TRBD2 (5 bases). This CDR3 reads CASSVGTGSSYEQYF. The CDR3 nucleotides read TGTGCCAGCAGCGTAGGGACGGGGAGCTCCTACGAGCAGTACTTC.